This TCR beta chain emerged from a study of blood T cell repertoires in COVID-19 (dated by TCRdb to about 2020). Context from the whole study: Collaborator samples came from the United States, Italy and Spain and covered acute and convalescent phases of COVID-19. The dataset comprised deeply sampled blood TCRbeta repertoires from subjects exposed to, actively infected with, or recovered from COVID-19. The prospective study material was composed of cDNA or gDNA derived from T cells, B-cell-depleted T cells, or PBMCs. A de-identified subject ID, COVID-19 status, age in years and sex were almost always included in the sample metadata. The samples were drawn from the first 160 participants of the ongoing ImmuneRACE study and from over 950 subjects provided by 6 global collaborators. The repertoires were released in a freely available public database meant as a resource for research on the immune response to SARS-CoV-2. Where available, HLA class I and class II types were obtained from metadata supplied by the sample provider rather than from assay-based typing. Points the paper makes about the study in general: The amount of clinical and demographic metadata varied by source and participant and was provided uncurated.

TCRbeta CDR3 regions were amplified from genomic DNA using the immunoSEQ Assay, a bias-controlled multiplex PCR. Per the original workflow: The number of nucleated cells in each sample was estimated from the amplification of reference gene primers within the assay. Sequence reads were collapsed and filtered to measure the absolute abundance of every unique TCRbeta CDR3 rearrangement. For each sample, productive Simpson clonality was calculated as the square root of Simpson's diversity index across productive rearrangements. What TCRdb holds here is the immuneACCESS table cut down to in-frame rearrangements. Part of the clones is not present; checked against another copy, under half of the missing clones reflect an unresolved V gene, and the others are unexplained. V, J and clone size were drawn from that table, and D and trimming were deduced from the DNA. The sample table records about 210,000 clones; around 91% of these occur just once. The ten most abundant clones make up about 5% of the sample.

This clone appeared once. Which antigen it targets is not known. No per-base quality is available; no much larger clone lies one base away. Collaborating institutions collected whole blood in K2EDTA tubes following their own protocols. For TCRbeta analysis, collaborators shipped samples in one of three forms: frozen whole blood, isolated PBMCs, or DNA extracted from either of those sample types. The sample comprised peripheral blood. The receptor was derived from a woman between 35 and 50 years old with acute or convalescent COVID-19.

The DNA is TGTGCCAGCAGCCAAGATCTCACAGATACGCAGTATTTT. This encodes CASSQDLTDTQYF. The chain is made from TRBV3-1 (or the pseudogene TRBV3-2) and TRBJ2-3, with no confident D gene call. The CDR3 spans 13 residues, from the cysteine through the phenylalanine. Left in the record is the CDR3 DNA by itself, 39 bases read in frame from the first base. Trimming at the junction amounts to 0 bases on V and 2 bases on J, and the germline ends lie 3 bases apart. CDR1 and CDR2 (LGHDT, YNNKEL) derive from the germline V gene (reference sequence).